The TCR beta chain under discussion was sequenced for a study of shared clonotypes between healthy human individuals. On the study more broadly: CD4 naive and memory got three plates each, CD8 naive two, CD8 memory one.

Study observations and caveats: On the whole, naive subsets had larger estimated richness than memory subsets had.

Comments on this clone: The antigen is undetermined.

This table comes from immunoSEQ multiplex PCR, and its TCRdb copy is limited to in-frame clones, with some not included. The table has roughly 2,300,000 clones, about nine tenths seen once; the top ten hold about 0.36%. Division of CD4+ cells produced a CD45RA+ naive subset and a CD45RA-negative memory subset. The V and J ends lost 2 bases and 0 bases respectively, with 11 bases between them. The length of the CDR3 is 14 residues. CDR1 and CDR2 from the germline V gene are SQVTM and ANQGSEA. The V call is TRBV29-1, the J call TRBJ2-7; D not certain. The sequence was obtained from a man younger than 30 in good health. Some clones in this sample may be carry-over from other donors' samples. The sequenced sample consisted of naive CD4+ T cells from PBMCs. As to subset: CD45RA+ positively selected. This chain's CDR3 is CSVESTESSYEQYF. For the CDR3, the DNA is TGCAGCGTTGAATCGACGGAAAGCTCCTACGAGCAGTACTTC.